These 27 T cell receptor beta chains came from one sample sequenced in a study of blood T cell repertoires in COVID-19. Method: immunoSEQ multiplex PCR; TCRdb's copy keeps in-frame clones and lacks some. Among about 140,000 clones listed, about 90% were seen once. The material sequenced was peripheral blood. The source of these receptors is a man over 45 who had recovered from COVID-19.

The chain carries TRBV15 and TRBJ2-3, with D possibly TRBD2 on 6 matching bases. The CDR3 length is 18 residues. Per the germline V gene, CDR1 is LNHNV and CDR2 is YYDKDF (reference sequence). V was clipped by 5 bases and J by 3 bases, with 24 bases between them. CDR3 region: CATSAPGGPAIGTDTQYF. In DNA, the CDR3 is TGTGCCACCAGCGCCCCCGGGGGACCAGCAATCGGGACAGATACGCAGTATTTT.

This chain uses TRBV29-1 with TRBJ1-5, with no clear D. Germline CDR1 and CDR2: SQVTM and ANQGSEA. V shed 7 bases and J shed 3 bases, with 4 bases lying between them. This CDR3 comprises 10 residues. The CDR3 is CSAVNQPQHF. CDR3 bases: TGCAGCGCCGTCAATCAGCCCCAGCATTTT.

The chain couples TRBV15 to TRBJ1-1; 7 bases fit TRBD1. CDR3 length: 16 residues. Germline V gene lookup returns CDR1 LNHNV and CDR2 YYDKDF (reference sequence). Germline trimming cut 1 base from V and 1 base from J; bases unmatched to any gene: 6. The CDR3 nucleotides read TGTGCCACCAGCAGAGGGGGTCGACAGGGGAACACTGAAGCTTTCTTT. Residues: CATSRGGRQGNTEAFF.

The rearrangement links TRBV11-2 to TRBJ2-1; a possible D gene is TRBD1 (6 bases). This CDR3 has 15 amino acids. Germline CDR1 reads SGHAT; CDR2 reads FQNNGV. V lost 5 bases, J lost 6 bases, and 17 bases lay in between. CDR3 nucleotides: TGTGCCAGCAGCCCTGGACAGACGGGGCTCAATGAGCAGTTCTTC. Translated, it gives CASSPGQTGLNEQFF.

The genes are TRBV7-9 and TRBJ1-6; D is uncertain. V lost 5 bases, J lost 8 bases, and 16 bases lay in between. The CDR3 is 15 residues long. Looked up from germline, CDR1 is SEHNR and CDR2 is FQNEAQ (reference sequence). DNA for the CDR3: TGTGCCAGCAGCCCCTTCGAGGGCAGGCATTCACCCCTCCACTTT. Its translation: CASSPFEGRHSPLHF.

J is TRBJ2-7 and V is TRBV24-1; 7 nucleotides agree with TRBD1. CDR1 and CDR2 from the germline V gene are KGHDR and SFDVKD. The CDR3 totals 15 residues. V shed 8 bases, J shed 1 base, and the junction held 10 bases outside the gene matches. CDR3 loop: CATTTDRELSYEQYF. The CDR3, as DNA: TGTGCCACCACCACAGACAGGGAACTTTCCTACGAGCAGTACTTC.

The V call is TRBV27, the J call TRBJ1-1; no clear D gene. The CDR3 sequence is 13 residues long. Germline loops: CDR1 MNHEY, CDR2 SMNVEV (reference sequence). CDR3 coding DNA: TGTGCAGCCGGGGAGGGAAACTTGGTTGAAGCTTTCTTT. Its protein is CAAGEGNLVEAFF.

The genes are TRBV5-1 and TRBJ2-5; no definite D call. Germline assignment: CDR1 SGHRS and CDR2 YFSETQ. Trimming took 2 bases from V and 1 from J, leaving 12 bases between them. The CDR3 is made up of 15 amino acids. The DNA for the CDR3 is TGCGCCAGCAGCTTCCAGTCTCCCGTCCAAGAGACCCAGTACTTC. Protein: CASSFQSPVQETQYF.

The chain has TRBV5-1 and TRBJ2-1, with a tentative D call TRBD1 (5 bases). Germline CDR1 and CDR2: SGHRS and YFSETQ. The V gene lost 1 base and the J gene lost 7 bases, with 9 bases spanning the gap. The CDR3 covers 13 residues. The CDR3 DNA follows: TGCGCCAGCAGCTTGTACGCAGGGAATGAGCAGTTCTTC. This encodes CASSLYAGNEQFF.

This chain links TRBV2 with TRBJ2-3; tentatively, D is TRBD1 (5 bases). This CDR3 is 15 amino acids long. Deletions cut 10 bases from V and 5 bases from J, with 22 bases between. Germline loops: CDR1 SNHLY, CDR2 FYNNEI. The CDR3 here is CATCRTQGLGDTQYF. CDR3 DNA sequence: TGTGCCACCTGCCGGACCCAGGGTTTAGGAGATACGCAGTATTTT.

This chain links TRBV27 with TRBJ2-5; 10 positions agree with TRBD1. Germline-derived CDR1 and CDR2 are MNHEY and SMNVEV (reference sequence). With V trimmed by 4 bases and J by 0 bases, 2 bases remained unmatched. The CDR3 has 15 residues. The CDR3 reads CASSSGTGDQETQYF. The CDR3 DNA reads as TGTGCCAGCAGTTCCGGGACAGGGGACCAAGAGACCCAGTACTTC.

The chain links TRBV18 to TRBJ1-1, with a weak D call TRBD1 (5 bases). This CDR3 region has 13 residues. Trimming took off 2 bases at V and 2 bases at J, with 6 bases between the two ends. Per the germline V gene, CDR1 is KGHSH and CDR2 is LQKENI. The CDR3 sequence: CASSPGANTEAFF. CDR3 nucleotide sequence: TGTGCCAGCTCACCAGGGGCTAACACTGAAGCTTTCTTT.

V gene TRBV5-4 combines with J gene TRBJ2-3; 7 bases line up with TRBD2. Germline V gene lookup returns CDR1 SGHNT and CDR2 YYREEE (reference sequence). The ends lost 0 bases at V and 2 bases at J; junction bases unmatched: 3. This CDR3 is 15 amino acids long. DNA for the CDR3: TGTGCCAGCAGCTTGGAACTAGCGCCCACAGATACGCAGTATTTT. Protein: CASSLELAPTDTQYF.

The rearrangement links TRBV9 to TRBJ1-2, with D possibly TRBD1 on 6 matching bases. Germline V gene data show CDR1 as SGDLS and CDR2 as YYNGEE. V dropped 0 bases and J dropped 4 bases, with 10 bases sitting between them. CDR3 length equals 14 residues. CDR3 sequence (DNA): TGTGCCAGCAGCGTAGGGACAGAAGTCTATGGCTACACCTTC. It specifies CASSVGTEVYGYTF.

The CDR3 region is CASSLQGDSYEQYF. The CDR3 region has the DNA TGCGCCAGCAGCCTACAGGGGGACTCCTACGAGCAGTACTTC. The chain links TRBV4-3 to TRBJ2-7; 8 nucleotides match TRBD1. The CDR3 consists of 14 residues. The ends lost 4 bases at V and 0 bases at J; junction bases unmatched: 2. CDR1 and CDR2 from the germline V gene are LGHNA and YSLEER.

The V and J genes are TRBV5-1 and TRBJ2-7, with D possibly being TRBD1 (5 bases). Germline V gene lookup returns CDR1 SGHRS and CDR2 YFSETQ. Between the trimmed V and J ends, which lost 2 bases and 6 bases, there was a span of 15 bases. CDR3 length equals 14 residues. This CDR3 reads CASSFGHPSAEQYF. For the CDR3, the DNA is TGCGCCAGCAGCTTCGGACACCCCTCAGCCGAGCAGTACTTC.

The chain recombines TRBV19 with TRBJ2-3; D is unresolved. The CDR3 sequence is 14 residues long. The germline CDR1 and CDR2 sequences are LNHDA and SQIVND (reference sequence). With 3 bases removed from V and 0 bases from J, the gap between germline ends came to 7 bases. CDR3: CASSISYSTDTQYF. The CDR3, as DNA: TGTGCCAGTAGTATTAGTTATAGCACAGATACGCAGTATTTT.

V and J are TRBV30 and TRBJ2-7, with D possibly being TRBD1 (5 bases). V lost 8 bases, J lost 3 bases, and 17 bases lay in between. CDR3 length equals 13 residues. The V gene's germline CDR1 is GTSNPN and CDR2 SVGIG (reference sequence). CDR3 coding DNA: TGTGCCGGCAAGAGCCAGGGATTCTACGAGCAGTACTTC. Protein sequence: CAGKSQGFYEQYF.

This clone appeared once. CDR3 in DNA: TGCAGCGTTGGACAGAGCTACGAGCAGTACTTC. This encodes CSVGQSYEQYF. The genes are TRBV29-1 and TRBJ2-7; a weak D match, TRBD1 (5 bases). CDR1 is SQVTM, CDR2 ANQGSEA, per germline. The CDR3 loop spans 11 amino acids. V shed 4 bases and J shed 3 bases, with 7 bases lying between them.

Concerning this clone itself: The same CDR3 arises from other DNA sequences in this sample as well. This chain joins TRBV2 and TRBJ1-2, with TRBD1 identical over 12 bases. CDR1 SNHLY and CDR2 FYNNEI come from the germline V gene. V gave up 5 bases and J gave up 6 bases; unmatched junction bases: 4. This CDR3 is 14 amino acids long. CDR3: CASSRDRGRDGYTF. Written as DNA, the CDR3 is TGTGCCAGCAGTAGGGACAGGGGGCGCGATGGCTACACCTTC. Variable domain in full (rest from reference TRBV2 and TRBJ1-2): EPEVTQTPSHQVTQMGQEVILRCVPISNHLYFYWYRQILGQKVEFLVSFYNNEISEKSEIFDDQFSVERPDGSNFTLKIRSTKLEDSAMYFCASSRDRGRDGYTFGSGTRLTVV.

The chain joins TRBV2 to TRBJ2-1; 8 bases fit TRBD2. The CDR3 has 15 amino acids. Germline V gene data show CDR1 as SNHLY and CDR2 as FYNNEI. J was trimmed by 0 bases and V by 6 bases; bases with no gene match: 4. CDR3 nucleotide sequence: TGTGCCAGCAGGCGGGGGGCCTACTCCTACAATGAGCAGTTCTTC. This sequence encodes CASRRGAYSYNEQFF.

J is TRBJ1-2 and V is TRBV7-2, with TRBD1 matching 9 bases. This CDR3 region has 14 residues. V was pared by 5 bases and J by 4 bases, with 5 bases of the junction left unmatched. Looked up from germline, CDR1 is SGHTA and CDR2 is FQGNSA. DNA for the CDR3: TGTGCCAGCAGCCCAACAGGGGGCAGCTATGGCTACACCTTC. It codes for CASSPTGGSYGYTF. The entire variable domain, with the rest obtained from reference TRBV7-2 and TRBJ1-2, is as follows: GAGVSQSPSNKVTEKGKDVELRCDPISGHTALYWYRQSLGQGLEFLIYFQGNSAPDKSGLPSDRFSAERTGGSVSTLTIQRTQQEDSAVYLCASSPTGGSYGYTFGSGTRLTVV.

This clone was detected a few times. The CDR3 bases are TGTGCCAGCAGTTACAGGGGACGACAGGGGGATCCCCACGAGCAGTACTTC. This sequence encodes CASSYRGRQGDPHEQYF. The rearrangement joins TRBV6-2 or TRBV6-3 to TRBJ2-7; 9 nucleotides align to TRBD1. There are 17 residues in the CDR3. Trimming took 2 bases from V and 5 from J; bases not matched to a gene: 13. Germline V gene sequence: CDR1 MNHEY, CDR2 SVGEGT.

The J gene is TRBJ2-1, the V gene TRBV28; D not resolved. The CDR3 has 13 amino acids. Between the trimmed V and J ends, which lost 10 bases and 7 bases, there was a span of 17 bases. Per germline, CDR1 MDHEN and CDR2 SYDVKM. The CDR3 loop is CATTPGRVNEQFF. CDR3 DNA sequence: TGTGCCACCACTCCGGGTAGAGTTAATGAGCAGTTCTTC. Full variable domain (outside the CDR3, taken from reference TRBV28 and TRBJ2-1): DVKVTQSSRYLVKRTGEKVFLECVQDMDHENMFWYRQDPGLGLRLIYFSYDVKMKEKGDIPEGYSVSREKKERFSLILESASTNQTSMYLCATTPGRVNEQFFGPGTRLTVL.

The sample holds one count of this clone. The V call is TRBV5-4, the J call TRBJ2-3; 7 bases are shared with TRBD2. The ends lost 3 bases at V and 1 base at J; junction bases unmatched: 8. The CDR3 sequence is 16 residues long. CDR1 SGHNT and CDR2 YYREEE come from the germline V gene (reference sequence). CDR3 region: CASSYGMGGGTDTQYF. CDR3 DNA sequence: TGTGCCAGCAGCTACGGTATGGGGGGGGGCACAGATACGCAGTATTTT.

A few counts support this clone. The chain recombines TRBV3-1 (or the pseudogene TRBV3-2) with TRBJ1-1; 9 bases fit TRBD1. V gave up 3 bases and J gave up 6 bases; unmatched junction bases: 8. Germline V gene sequence: CDR1 LGHDT, CDR2 YNNKEL (reference sequence). The CDR3 is made up of 15 amino acids. CDR3 coding DNA: TGTGCCAGCAGCCATACCGGGACAGGGCATTCTGAAGCTTTCTTT. Translating it yields CASSHTGTGHSEAFF.

The chain links TRBV4-1 to TRBJ2-2; 9 bases map to TRBD1. Germline-derived CDR1 and CDR2 are MGHRA and YSYEKL. With V trimmed by 1 base and J by 7 bases, 10 bases remained unmatched. The CDR3 contains 17 residues. The CDR3 nucleotides read TGCGCCAGCAGCCAAGCATGGGGACAGGGAGTCATCGGGGAGCTGTTTTTT. Translated, it gives CASSQAWGQGVIGELFF.